This T cell receptor beta chain is drawn from a study of Tregs in tolerant kidney transplant recipients. Turning to this clone: Its target is not known.

Findings and caveats of the study: Tregs expanded with activated donor B cells seemed most donor-specific.

CD4+CD25+CD127- Tregs, CD4+CD25- non-Tregs, CD4 and CD8 cells were sorted. Before regulatory T cell sorting, thawed PBMCs rested overnight at 37°C in about 220 IU/ml IL-2. The CDR3 totals 17 residues. J was trimmed by 0 bases and V by 4 bases; bases with no gene match: 3. CDR1 and CDR2 (germline): SGHNT, YENEEA. Repertoires were generated with immunoSEQ multiplex PCR, while TCRdb's copy carries only in-frame clones and drops some. The table has around 85,000 clones, under 95% seen once; the top ten hold 0.34%. The chain carries TRBV11-3 and TRBJ2-4, with 13 bases identical to TRBD2. The receptor's source is a human donor who received a combined kidney and bone marrow transplant. This sample comprised Tregs from blood, obtained before the transplant. This CDR3 is CASSSGTSGTAKNIQYF. For the CDR3, the DNA is TGTGCCAGCAGCTCCGGGACTAGCGGGACAGCCAAAAACATTCAGTACTTC.